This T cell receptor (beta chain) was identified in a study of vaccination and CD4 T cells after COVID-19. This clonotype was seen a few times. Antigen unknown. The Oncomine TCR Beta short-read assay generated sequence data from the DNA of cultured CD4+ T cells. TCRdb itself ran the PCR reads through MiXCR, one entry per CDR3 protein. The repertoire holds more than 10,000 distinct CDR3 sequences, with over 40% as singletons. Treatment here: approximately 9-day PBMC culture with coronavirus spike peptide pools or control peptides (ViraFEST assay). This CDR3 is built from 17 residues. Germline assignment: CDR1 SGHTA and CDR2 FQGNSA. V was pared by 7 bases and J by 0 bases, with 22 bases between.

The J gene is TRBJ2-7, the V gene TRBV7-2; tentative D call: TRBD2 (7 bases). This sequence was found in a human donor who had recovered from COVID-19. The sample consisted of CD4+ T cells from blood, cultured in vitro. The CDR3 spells CASTQVGAGVSSYEQYF. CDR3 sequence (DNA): TGTGCCAGCACTCAAGTGGGGGCGGGGGTTTCCTCCTACGAGCAGTACTTC.